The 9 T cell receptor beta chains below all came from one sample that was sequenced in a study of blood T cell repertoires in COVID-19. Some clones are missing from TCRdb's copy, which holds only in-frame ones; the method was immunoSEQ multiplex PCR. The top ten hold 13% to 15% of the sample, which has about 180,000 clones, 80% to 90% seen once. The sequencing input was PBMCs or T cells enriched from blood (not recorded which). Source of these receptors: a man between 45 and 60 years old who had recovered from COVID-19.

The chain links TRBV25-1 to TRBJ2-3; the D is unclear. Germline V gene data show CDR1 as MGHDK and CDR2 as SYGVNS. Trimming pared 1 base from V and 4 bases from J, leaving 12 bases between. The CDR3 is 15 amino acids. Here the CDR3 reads CASSEWALVADTQYF. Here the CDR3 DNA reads TGTGCCAGCAGTGAATGGGCCTTGGTGGCAGATACGCAGTATTTT.

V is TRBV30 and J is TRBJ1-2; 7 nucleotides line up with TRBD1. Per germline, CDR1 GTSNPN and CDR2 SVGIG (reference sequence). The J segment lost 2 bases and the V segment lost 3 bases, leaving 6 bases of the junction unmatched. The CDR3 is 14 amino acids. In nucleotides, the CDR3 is TGTGCCTGGAGCCGGGACAGCGAAAACTATGGCTACACCTTC. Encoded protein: CAWSRDSENYGYTF.

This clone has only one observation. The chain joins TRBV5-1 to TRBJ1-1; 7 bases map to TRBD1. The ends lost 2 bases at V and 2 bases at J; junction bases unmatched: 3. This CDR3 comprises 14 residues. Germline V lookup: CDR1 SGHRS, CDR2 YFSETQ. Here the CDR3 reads CASSFDRANTEAFF. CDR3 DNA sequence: TGCGCCAGCAGCTTCGACAGGGCAAACACTGAAGCTTTCTTT.

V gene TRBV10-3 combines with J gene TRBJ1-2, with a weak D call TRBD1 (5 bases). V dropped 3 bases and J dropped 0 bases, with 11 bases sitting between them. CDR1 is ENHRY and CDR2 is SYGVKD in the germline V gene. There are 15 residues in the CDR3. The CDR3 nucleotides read TGTGCCATCAGTGATATTGGGACTACTAACTATGGCTACACCTTC. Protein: CAISDIGTTNYGYTF.

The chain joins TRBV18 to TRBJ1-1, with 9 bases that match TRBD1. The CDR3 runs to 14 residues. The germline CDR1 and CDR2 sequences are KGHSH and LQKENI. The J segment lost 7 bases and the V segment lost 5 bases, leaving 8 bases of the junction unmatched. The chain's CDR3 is CASSVPPGQGEAFF. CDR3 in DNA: TGTGCCAGCTCAGTGCCCCCGGGACAGGGTGAAGCTTTCTTT. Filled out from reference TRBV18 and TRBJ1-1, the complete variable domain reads NAGVMQNPRHLVRRRGQEARLRCSPMKGHSHVYWYRQLPEEGLKFMVYLQKENIIDESGMPKERFSAEFPKEGPSILRIQQVVRGDSAAYFCASSVPPGQGEAFFGQGTRLTVV.

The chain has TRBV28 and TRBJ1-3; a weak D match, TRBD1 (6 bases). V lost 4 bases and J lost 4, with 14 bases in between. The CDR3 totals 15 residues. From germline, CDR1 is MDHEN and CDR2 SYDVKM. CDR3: CASSSEDRWGNTIYF. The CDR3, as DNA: TGTGCCAGCAGTTCGGAAGACAGGTGGGGAAACACCATATATTTT. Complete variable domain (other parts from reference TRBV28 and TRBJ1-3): DVKVTQSSRYLVKRTGEKVFLECVQDMDHENMFWYRQDPGLGLRLIYFSYDVKMKEKGDIPEGYSVSREKKERFSLILESASTNQTSMYLCASSSEDRWGNTIYFGEGSWLTVV.

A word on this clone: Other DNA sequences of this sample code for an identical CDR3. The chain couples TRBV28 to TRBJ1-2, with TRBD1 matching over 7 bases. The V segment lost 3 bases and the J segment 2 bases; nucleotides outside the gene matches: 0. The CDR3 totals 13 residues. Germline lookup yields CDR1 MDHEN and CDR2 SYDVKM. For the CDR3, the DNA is TGTGCCAGCAGTTTCAGGGGGAACTATGGCTACACCTTC. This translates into CASSFRGNYGYTF.

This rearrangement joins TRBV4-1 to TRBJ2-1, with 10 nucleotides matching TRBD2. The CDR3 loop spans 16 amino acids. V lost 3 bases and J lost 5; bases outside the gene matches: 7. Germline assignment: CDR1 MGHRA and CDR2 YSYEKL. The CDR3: CASSQAQGLANNEQFF. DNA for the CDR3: TGCGCCAGCAGCCAGGCCCAGGGACTAGCGAACAATGAGCAGTTCTTC.

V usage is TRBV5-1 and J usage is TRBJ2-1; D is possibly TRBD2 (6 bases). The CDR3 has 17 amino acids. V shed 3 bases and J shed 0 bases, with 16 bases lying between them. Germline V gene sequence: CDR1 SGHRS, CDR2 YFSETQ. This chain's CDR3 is CASSSSTSTSSYNEQFF. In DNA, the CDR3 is TGCGCCAGCAGCTCGAGCACTAGCACGAGCTCCTACAATGAGCAGTTCTTC.